The present T cell receptor beta chain was sequenced within a study of PD-L1 blockade in urothelial cancer. Germline V lookup: CDR1 KGHSH, CDR2 LQKENI. Between the trimmed V and J ends, which lost 2 bases and 3 bases, there was a span of 7 bases. The CDR3 sequence is 13 residues long. A note on this clone: This sample includes further DNA sequences coding for the same CDR3.

The repertoire was sequenced with immunoSEQ multiplex PCR; TCRdb's copy has only in-frame clones and lacks some. Of 50,000 or so clones in the sample, about 72% are singletons; the top ten hold around 3.4%. The genes are TRBV18 and TRBJ1-1, with D possibly being TRBD1 (5 bases). The source is a man between 65 and 79 years old with urothelial cancer. The source was PBMCs, collected around atezolizumab (anti-PD-L1) treatment. CDR3 amino acids: CASSPKGDTEAFF. The CDR3 DNA follows: TGTGCCAGCTCACCAAAAGGGGACACTGAAGCTTTCTTT.